This TCR beta chain came from a study of neurological immune-mediated disorders. The CDR3 has 15 residues. The V gene's germline CDR1 is DFQATT and CDR2 SNEGSKA (reference sequence). Trimming shortened V by 0 bases and J by 0 bases, and 11 bases separated the two germline ends. This clonotype was seen repeatedly, ten times or more. 5'RACE with 10-nucleotide random UMIs generated the cDNA. One entry per CDR3 protein results from TCRdb running MiXCR on the 5' RACE reads. In the table there are tens of thousands of distinct CDR3 sequences, under 2% of which are singletons. This TCR was sampled from a woman aged 35 to 49 with multiple sclerosis. This chain connects TRBV20-1 to TRBJ1-2; D may be TRBD1 (5 bases). Material for sequencing was PBMCs. The CDR3 loop is CSARDKGQANYGYTF. The CDR3 coding sequence is TGCAGTGCTAGAGATAAGGGGCAAGCTAACTATGGCTACACCTTC.